Each of the 25 T cell receptor beta chains below was sequenced from the same sample in a study of T cell clonality in common variable immunodeficiency. TCRdb's table, derived via immunoSEQ multiplex PCR, lists solely in-frame clones and lacks some. The data list about 64,000 clones, none observed once; 1.5% to 2% falls to the top ten. The material sequenced was peripheral blood mononuclear cells. The receptor set was obtained from a person aged 18-69 years in good health.

This clone was recorded at least ten times. The read ends 3 residues before the CDR3 terminus; that terminus is restored from the germline J gene. The gene calls are TRBV24-1 and TRBJ2-7; 7 nucleotides match TRBD1. The CDR3 consists of 15 residues. J lost 3 bases, V lost 3 bases, and 7 bases had no gene match. Germline V gene sequence: CDR1 KGHDR, CDR2 SFDVKD. The CDR3 sequence is CATSDRRQGNYEQYF. The CDR3 bases that were read are TGTGCCACCAGTGATCGTCGACAGGGTAACTACGAG.

This clone was detected many times. The CDR3 loop reads CASSLEAGGIYEQYF. The CDR3 bases that were read are TGTGCCAGCAGCCTCGAAGCGGGGGGGATCTACGAG. The V and J genes are TRBV7-3 and TRBJ2-7; 10 bases are a match to TRBD2. The CDR3 goes on 3 residues after the read ends, and that part is filled in from the germline J gene. This CDR3 spans 15 amino acids. The V segment lost 5 bases and the J segment 3 bases; nucleotides outside the gene matches: 7. CDR1 and CDR2 from the germline V gene are SGHTA and FQGTGA.

This clone showed up many times. The read ends 3 residues early relative to the CDR3; the germline J gene fills the gap. The chain has TRBV7-3 and TRBJ2-1; 10 nucleotides align to TRBD2. The CDR3 runs 15 residues. Trimming at V came to 6 bases and at J to 3 bases, leaving 5 bases not matched to a gene. From germline, CDR1 is SGHTA and CDR2 FQGTGA. The DNA read from the CDR3 is TGTGCCAGCAGTTTCGGGACTAGCGTCTACAATGAG. It encodes CASSFGTSVYNE. In full, the CDR3 reads CASSFGTSVYNEQFF.

This clone appeared many times. The CDR3 extends 3 residues past the end of the read, so its final part is completed from the germline J gene. This chain connects TRBV19 to TRBJ1-1; no clear D. CDR1 and CDR2 (germline): LNHDA, SQIVND (reference sequence). Trimming removed 4 bases from V and 1 base from J, with 10 bases in between. This CDR3 is built from 14 residues. CDR3 region: CASSKGTQNTEAFF. Incomplete CDR3 DNA: TGTGCCAGTAGTAAGGGCACACAGAACACTGAA.

In this sample, this clone turned up many times. The CDR3 end is not reached by the read, which stops 3 residues before it; the germline J gene fills it in. The chain is built from TRBV19 and TRBJ2-3; TRBD1 aligns across 7 bases. Germline assignment: CDR1 LNHDA and CDR2 SQIVND (reference sequence). V gave up 3 bases and J gave up 3 bases; unmatched junction bases: 6. The CDR3 is made up of 15 amino acids. The sequenced part of the CDR3 DNA is TGTGCCAGTAGTATCACCCCGACAGGGACAGATACG. Protein: CASSITPTGTDT. The full CDR3 protein is CASSITPTGTDTQYF. The full variable domain, completed using reference TRBV19 and TRBJ2-3, is DGGITQSPKYLFRKEGQNVTLSCEQNLNHDAMYWYRQDPGQGLRLIYYSQIVNDFQKGDIAEGYSVSREKKESFPLTVTSAQKNPTAFYLCASSITPTGTDTQYFGPGTRLTVL.

This clone has at least ten counts. Read coverage stops 3 residues before the CDR3 terminus; the germline J gene supplies the remainder. The chain employs TRBV5-1 and TRBJ1-4; no definite D call. The V end lost 0 bases, the J end lost 0 bases, and 6 bases lay between the germline ends. The CDR3 totals 15 residues. Looked up from germline, CDR1 is SGHRS and CDR2 is YFSETQ. CDR3 sequence reads: CASSLVPATNEKLFF. CDR3 bases read: TGCGCCAGCAGCTTGGTGCCAGCAACTAATGAAAAA.

This clone came up many times. The read terminates 3 residues before the CDR3 end, so the remaining end is supplied by the germline J gene. This chain joins TRBV5-1 and TRBJ2-5, with 7 bases fitting TRBD2. The CDR3 extends over 14 amino acids. Trimming cost V 2 bases and J 1 base; bases outside gene matches: 2. Germline CDR1 SGHRS, CDR2 YFSETQ. CDR3 residues: CASSFGGGQETQYF. The DNA read from the CDR3 is TGCGCCAGCAGCTTCGGCGGGGGCCAAGAGACC.

This clone was seen ten or more times. The read is 3 residues too short to cover the CDR3 end, so that end is filled in from the germline J gene. This rearrangement joins TRBV10-3 to TRBJ1-1; TRBD1 matches 7 bases. Trimming took 0 bases from V and 5 from J; bases not matched to a gene: 6. This CDR3 has 15 amino acids. Germline V gives CDR1 ENHRY, CDR2 SYGVKD. The sequenced CDR3 bases are TGTGCCATCAGTGAGTCTGACAGGGTGGGAACTGAA. It is translated as CAISESDRVGTE. The complete CDR3 sequence is CAISESDRVGTEAFF.

Of note for this clone: Read data end 3 residues before the CDR3 end; the end is taken from the germline J gene. V is TRBV2 and J is TRBJ2-2; D is perhaps TRBD2 (5 bases). The CDR3 contains 14 residues. Between the trimmed V and J ends, which lost 9 bases and 7 bases, there was a span of 18 bases. The V gene's germline CDR1 is SNHLY and CDR2 FYNNEI. The sequenced CDR3 bases are TGTGCCAGTCTCTTAGAAACTAGTGGCGGGGAG. It yields the protein CASLLETSGGE. The full CDR3 protein reads CASLLETSGGELFF. Full variable domain (outside the CDR3, taken from reference TRBV2 and TRBJ2-2): EPEVTQTPSHQVTQMGQEVILRCVPISNHLYFYWYRQILGQKVEFLVSFYNNEISEKSEIFDDQFSVERPDGSNFTLKIRSTKLEDSAMYFCASLLETSGGELFFGEGSRLTVL.

In this sample, this clone turned up many times. CDR3 loop: CASSGGYEDSFDLEAFF. CDR3 DNA (partial): TGTGCCAGCAGTGGAGGCTATGAGGACAGCTTTGATCTTGAA. The chain joins TRBV2 to TRBJ1-1, with TRBD1 as a possible D gene (6 bases). Coverage ceases 3 residues before the CDR3 finishes, and the germline J gene fills in the end. CDR1 is SNHLY and CDR2 is FYNNEI in the germline V gene. The CDR3 has 17 amino acids. V was pared by 4 bases and J by 7 bases, with 25 bases between.

This clone appeared many times. Coverage ceases 3 residues before the CDR3 finishes, and the germline J gene fills in the end. This chain uses TRBV7-3 with TRBJ2-1, with D unresolved. The CDR3 contains 14 residues. Trimming left V 7 bases short and J 2 bases short, with 12 bases between. The germline CDR1 and CDR2 sequences are SGHTA and FQGTGA. The CDR3 sequence: CASNQGGTYNEQFF. The CDR3 bases that were read are TGTGCCAGCAACCAAGGCGGCACCTACAATGAG.

This clone was recorded at least ten times. The CDR3 end is not reached by the read, which stops 3 residues before it; the germline J gene fills it in. The rearrangement joins TRBV20-1 to TRBJ2-3; D remains ambiguous. This CDR3 region has 13 residues. Per germline, CDR1 DFQATT and CDR2 SNEGSKA (reference sequence). Trimming cost V 2 bases and J 3 bases, with 9 bases left between them. Incomplete CDR3 DNA: TGCAGTGCTAGACAGTTAATGACAGATACG. Protein: CSARQLMTDT. The whole CDR3 region reads CSARQLMTDTQYF.

This clone has ten or more counts. Read data end 3 residues before the CDR3 end; the end is taken from the germline J gene. The rearrangement links TRBV27 to TRBJ1-1, with 12 bases lining up with TRBD1. CDR1 and CDR2 from the germline V gene are MNHEY and SMNVEV (reference sequence). The CDR3 is 17 amino acids. V was clipped by 8 bases and J by 0 bases; unmatched bases: 10. The CDR3 reads CASGARDRGLMNTEAFF. The CDR3 DNA, read in part, is TGTGCCAGCGGGGCCAGGGACAGGGGGCTCATGAACACTGAA.

This clone was seen at least ten times. Read sequence stops 3 residues before the CDR3 end, and the germline J gene provides the missing end. This chain uses TRBV27 with TRBJ1-1; D gene unclear. From germline, CDR1 is MNHEY and CDR2 SMNVEV (reference sequence). Trimming took 3 bases from V and 7 from J, leaving 15 bases between them. CDR3 length: 14 residues. CDR3 amino acids: CASSLGGGNYEAFF. The part of the CDR3 DNA that was read is TGTGCCAGCAGTTTGGGTGGCGGAAATTATGAA.

This clone has ten or more counts. The missing CDR3 end, 3 residues past where the read stops, is filled in from the germline J gene. The chain recombines TRBV2 with TRBJ2-1; TRBD2 aligns across 13 bases. With 2 bases clipped from V and 4 bases from J, the junction kept 2 bases outside the gene matches. Germline V CDR1 and CDR2: SNHLY, FYNNEI. This CDR3 has 16 residues. CDR3 bases read: TGTGCCAGCAGTGAAAGACTAGCGGGAGGTTACAATGAG. Protein sequence: CASSERLAGGYNE. The entire CDR3 sequence reads CASSERLAGGYNEQFF.

This clone was recorded many times. The read ends 3 residues early relative to the CDR3; the germline J gene fills the gap. J is TRBJ2-1 and V is TRBV7-9, with D uncertain. Trimming took 3 bases from V and 6 from J, leaving 12 bases between them. Germline V gene sequence: CDR1 SEHNR, CDR2 FQNEAQ (reference sequence). The CDR3 contains 14 residues. This chain's CDR3 is CASSFPQGGNEQFF. CDR3 DNA (partial): TGTGCCAGCAGCTTTCCCCAAGGTGGCAATGAG.

This clone was seen at least ten times. The CDR3 sequence is CASSLDRGGYGYTF. CDR3 DNA (partial): TGTGCCAGCAGCTTGGATAGGGGCGGTTATGGC. The chain carries TRBV7-8 and TRBJ1-2, with D maybe TRBD1 (5 bases). The CDR3 end is not reached by the read, which stops 3 residues before it; the germline J gene fills it in. V was cut by 3 bases and J by 5 bases, with 13 bases left in between. CDR1 is SGHVS, CDR2 FQNEAQ, per germline. The CDR3 is 14 amino acids.

The sample holds many counts of this clone. The read falls 3 residues short of the CDR3 end, and the missing part is taken from the germline J gene. The rearrangement uses TRBV12-5 and TRBJ1-3; D is perhaps TRBD1 (5 bases). Germline V gene sequence: CDR1 LGHNT, CDR2 FRNRAP. Trimming took off 10 bases at V and 0 bases at J, with 19 bases between the two ends. This CDR3 is 16 amino acids long. The CDR3 region is CATRRGGTFSGNTIYF. The CDR3 bases that were read are TGTGCTACGAGGCGGGGGGGGACCTTCTCTGGAAACACC.

This clone was counted many times. The sequence runs out 3 residues before the end of the CDR3; the remainder is reconstructed from the germline J gene. The chain uses TRBV12-3 or TRBV12-4 and TRBJ2-1, with 8 positions matching TRBD2. The CDR3 runs 15 residues. V shed 6 bases and J 8 bases; nucleotides not matched to a gene: 12. The DNA read from the CDR3 is TGTGCCAGCAGCGTAGCGGGACGGTCATACGATGAG. Protein product: CASSVAGRSYDE. The whole CDR3 protein is CASSVAGRSYDEQFF.

This clone has just a few counts. Read data end 3 residues before the CDR3 end; the end is taken from the germline J gene. This rearrangement joins TRBV11-1 to TRBJ2-1; 8 nucleotides agree with TRBD2. The V gene's germline CDR1 is SGHAT and CDR2 FQDESV (reference sequence). The CDR3 covers 14 residues. V was pared by 5 bases and J by 7 bases, with 7 bases of the junction left unmatched. The covered CDR3 bases are TGTGCCAGCAGCCGGGGGGGGAACAGGAATGAG. Protein sequence: CASSRGGNRNE. The entire CDR3 protein reads CASSRGGNRNEQFF.

In its sample, this clone was seen many times. A read error may be the cause here, since a much bigger clone is one base away. The sequence runs out 3 residues before the end of the CDR3; the remainder is reconstructed from the germline J gene. V is TRBV7-3 and J is TRBJ1-1, with a possible D match to TRBD1 (6 bases). V was shortened by 5 bases and J by 1 base, with 11 bases between the two germline ends. The CDR3 covers 14 residues. Looked up from germline, CDR1 is SGHTA and CDR2 is FQGTGA. CDR3 DNA (partial): TGTGCCAGCAGCCTACAGGGAGAGAACACTGAA. Translated: CASSLQGENTE. The whole CDR3 protein reads CASSLQGENTEAFF.

This clone was seen many times. From the germline J gene comes the end of the CDR3, since the read stops 3 residues before it. The rearrangement links TRBV19 to TRBJ1-1, with D maybe TRBD1 (6 bases). CDR1 and CDR2 from the germline V gene are LNHDA and SQIVND (reference sequence). V lost 1 base and J 2 bases, leaving 17 bases between the germline ends. This CDR3 has 17 amino acids. CDR3 bases read: TGTGCCAGTAGTATAGTCCCAAGACAGGCGCGAAACACTGAA. The encoded protein is CASSIVPRQARNTE. The complete CDR3 protein is CASSIVPRQARNTEAFF.

This clone was counted ten times or more. CDR3 protein: CARPSRDRGEDEAFF. CDR3 DNA (partial): TGTGCCAGGCCTAGCCGGGACAGGGGGGAGGATGAA. The V call is TRBV19, the J call TRBJ1-1; 11 nucleotides align to TRBD1. The CDR3 goes on 3 residues after the read ends, and that part is filled in from the germline J gene. The CDR3 extends over 15 amino acids. Germline CDR1 and CDR2: LNHDA and SQIVND (reference sequence). The V and J ends lost 9 bases and 7 bases, in that order; junction bases with no gene match: 13.

This clone was picked up many times. The read terminates 3 residues ahead of where the CDR3 ends, so the germline J gene completes it. The chain joins TRBV29-1 to TRBJ1-2, with 9 nucleotides matching TRBD1. This CDR3 spans 15 amino acids. Looked up from germline, CDR1 is SQVTM and CDR2 is ANQGSEA. CDR3 amino acids: CSVEDRDRDQVGYTF. The sequenced CDR3 bases are TGCAGCGTTGAAGATCGGGACAGGGATCAGGTCGGC.

This clone showed up many times. The read gets to within 3 residues of the CDR3 end, and the germline J gene fills in the rest. The chain combines TRBV19 with TRBJ2-1; D is uncertain. The CDR3 runs to 13 residues. With 4 bases removed from V and 6 bases from J, the gap between germline ends came to 10 bases. The germline gives CDR1 LNHDA, CDR2 SQIVND (reference sequence). The sequenced part of the CDR3 DNA is TGTGCCAGTAGTACAGACTTATCCAATGAG. Its protein product is CASSTDLSNE. The entire CDR3 is CASSTDLSNEQFF.